This record covers a single TCR beta chain. Its specificity is not known. J was trimmed by 4 bases and V by 10 bases; bases with no gene match: 13. The CDR3 sequence is 15 residues long. Germline V gives CDR1 SGHTA, CDR2 FQGNSA. This record belongs to a study of beta chain features in type 1 diabetes. Findings of the study overall: Shortening that was moderate but significant affected the TCRB CDR3s of Type 1 diabetes patients in all four CD4+ subsets.

Reverse transcription of all isolated RNA meant that expressed TCRB transcripts were sequenced. For naive, central memory and regulatory T cell samples, reads averaged around 3.8 million. Sequenced by immunoSEQ multiplex PCR; TCRdb stores in-frame clones only, minus some. This sample has 150,000 or so clones, with 9.2% found just once. Per donor, one heparinised blood draw averaged around 0.12 L. The receptor comes from a man younger than 35 in good health. The V gene is TRBV7-2, the J gene TRBJ1-2, with 9 bases lining up with TRBD1. The specimen was central memory CD4+ T cells from blood. The CDR3 is CATKEGTGTAYGYTF. CDR3 nucleotides: TGTGCCACCAAGGAGGGGACAGGGACAGCCTATGGCTACACCTTC. Combining the CDR3 with reference TRBV7-2 and TRBJ1-2 gives the whole variable domain GAGVSQSPSNKVTEKGKDVELRCDPISGHTALYWYRQSLGQGLEFLIYFQGNSAPDKSGLPSDRFSAERTGGSVSTLTIQRTQQEDSAVYLCATKEGTGTAYGYTFGSGTRLTVV.